These T cell receptor beta chains were read from a single sample in a study of shared clonotypes between healthy human individuals. Method: immunoSEQ multiplex PCR; TCRdb's copy keeps in-frame clones and lacks some. The sample lists 1.6 million or so clones; approximately 96% were seen once. Sequenced material: naive CD4+ T cells sorted from blood. These receptors all come from a man aged 25-45 years in good health. Both conserved end residues are part of each CDR3. Each record gives: clone size, D gene, J gene, CDR3 length, V gene, CDR3 DNA, CDR3 protein. The D gene is left open where the match is weak. Part of the rows lack a size; the others show once, few, many or a class for expanded clones.

>once|TRBD2|TRBJ2-5|13|TRBV5-1
TGCGCCAGCAGCTCAGCGGGGGGGGAGACCCAGTACTTC
CASSSAGGETQYF
>.|TRBD2|TRBJ2-3|17|TRBV5-4
TGTGCCAGCAGCAAACCGGGACTAGCGGGAGGGGGGGATACGCAGTATTTT
CASSKPGLAGGGDTQYF
>.|TRBD2|TRBJ2-7|17|TRBV5-5
TGTGCCAGCAGCTTTGCCGCGAGACTAGCGGGAGCCTACGAGCAGTACTTC
CASSFAARLAGAYEQYF
>.|TRBD2|TRBJ2-7|16|TRBV7-2
TGTGCCAGCAGCATCGGGACTAGCGGGAGATTTTACGAGCAGTACTTC
CASSIGTSGRFYEQYF
>.|.|TRBJ1-1|15|TRBV21-1
TGTGCCAGCAGAACGGATGGGACAGGGGGCACTGAAGCTTTCTTT
CASRTDGTGGTEAFF
>.|TRBD2|TRBJ2-2|16|TRBV11-2
TGTGCCAGCAGCTTCGAACGCGGGAGGGCCTACGGGGAGCTGTTTTTT
CASSFERGRAYGELFF
>.|.|TRBJ2-7|14|TRBV6-5
TGTGCCAGCAGAAAAAAGAGCGGAACCTACGAGCAGTACTTC
CASRKKSGTYEQYF
>.|.|TRBJ1-1|13|TRBV5-1
TGCGCCAGCAGCTTGGAGCAGTACACTGAAGCTTTCTTT
CASSLEQYTEAFF
>.|.|TRBJ2-3|16|TRBV4-1
TGCGCCAGCAGCCAAGGAAGGGGCGGGAAAGGAGATACGCAGTATTTT
CASSQGRGGKGDTQYF
>once|.|TRBJ2-3|16|TRBV7-8
TGTGCCAGCAGCTTAAAACGGGAACTATCCACAGATACGCAGTATTTT
CASSLKRELSTDTQYF
>.|TRBD1|TRBJ2-1|16|TRBV9
TGTGCCAGCAGCCCACGACAGGGGAGCTCCTACAATGAGCAGTTCTTC
CASSPRQGSSYNEQFF
>.|.|TRBJ1-5|13|TRBV7-2
TGTGCCAGCAGCATAGACCGAGATCAGCCCCAGCATTTT
CASSIDRDQPQHF
>once|.|TRBJ2-7|18|TRBV15
TGTGCCACCAGCAGATCGGATTTTTATGGGCCTGCCTCGTACGAGCAGTACTTC
CATSRSDFYGPASYEQYF
>.|.|TRBJ2-5|16|TRBV7-8
TGTGCCAGCAACAGAAAACAGGGTCATACTCTGGAGACCCAGTACTTC
CASNRKQGHTLETQYF
>.|TRBD2|TRBJ2-1|15|TRBV6-5
TGTGCCAGCAGAGGACTAGCGGGAGGATACAATGAGCAGTTCTTC
CASRGLAGGYNEQFF
>.|.|TRBJ2-7|14|TRBV15
TGTGCCACCAGCAGAGAGCCTGCAGGGGACGAGCAGTACTTC
CATSREPAGDEQYF
>.|.|TRBJ2-2|13|TRBV7-7
TGTGCTAGCAGCGTGTGGGATTCCGGGGAGCTGTTTTTT
CASSVWDSGELFF
>.|.|TRBJ2-7|13|TRBV30
TGTGCCTGGAGTGTACGTACCTTTAGTGAGCAGTACTTC
CAWSVRTFSEQYF
>.|.|TRBJ2-7|14|TRBV28
TGTGCCAGCAGGGATACGGGGCTTCACTACGAGCAGTACTTC
CASRDTGLHYEQYF
>.|.|TRBJ2-7|13|TRBV13
TGTGCCAGCAGCGCCAGAGTTCTGAACGAGCAGTACTTC
CASSARVLNEQYF
>.|TRBD2|TRBJ2-1|13|TRBV5-4
TGTGCCAGCCCGGGAGGCCCTAACAATGAGCAGTTCTTC
CASPGGPNNEQFF
>.|.|TRBJ1-4|11|TRBV10-1
TGCGCCAGCGCGAAGAATGAAAAACTGTTTTTT
CASAKNEKLFF
>.|.|TRBJ2-7|15|TRBV2
TGTGCCAGCAGACTACTGCGCGGGCCGGCCTACGAGCAGTACTTC
CASRLLRGPAYEQYF
>.|TRBD1|TRBJ2-1|16|TRBV28
TGTGCCAGCAGTTTCCCCGGACAGGGTGGGGACAATGAGCAGTTCTTC
CASSFPGQGGDNEQFF
>.|TRBD1|TRBJ2-7|19|TRBV5-1
TGCGCCAGCAGCTTGGATACCTTAGATTGGACAGGGACCTCCTACGAGCAGTACTTC
CASSLDTLDWTGTSYEQYF
>once|TRBD1|TRBJ1-2|15|TRBV27
TGTGCCAGCAGTCCCTGGACAGGGGGCAACTATGGCTACACCTTC
CASSPWTGGNYGYTF
>.|.|TRBJ1-1|16|TRBV5-1
TGCGCCAGCAGCTTGGTTGGGCGGGCGTCGAACACTGAAGCTTTCTTT
CASSLVGRASNTEAFF
>once|TRBD1|TRBJ2-5|14|TRBV19
TGTGCCAGTAGTATAGGGACAGGGAGGGAGACCCAGTACTTC
CASSIGTGRETQYF
>.|.|TRBJ1-4|14|TRBV18
TGTGCCAGCTCCAGGGACCGCCTAGATGAAAAACTGTTTTTT
CASSRDRLDEKLFF
>.|TRBD1|TRBJ2-5|15|TRBV7-9
TGTGCCAGCACCGTCACAGGGGCCGCTTCCCCGACCCAGTACTTC
CASTVTGAASPTQYF
>.|.|TRBJ1-2|14|TRBV5-1
TGCGCCAGCAGCTTGGAGGGGAAAACCTATGGCTACACCTTC
CASSLEGKTYGYTF
>.|.|TRBJ2-7|14|TRBV5-8
TGTGCCAGCAGCTTGAGGGCAGCTACGTTTGAGCAGTACTTC
CASSLRAATFEQYF
>.|.|TRBJ1-3|12|TRBV7-9
TGTGCCGGCCGGACGCCTGGAAACACCATATATTTT
CAGRTPGNTIYF
>.|.|TRBJ2-7|17|TRBV5-5
TGTGCCAGCAGCTTGTTATTATCAGGGGTAGATCCCTACGAGCAGTACTTC
CASSLLLSGVDPYEQYF
>.|.|TRBJ2-7|13|TRBV2
TGTGCCAGCAGGGAAACCGGACTGGGGGAGCAGTACTTC
CASRETGLGEQYF